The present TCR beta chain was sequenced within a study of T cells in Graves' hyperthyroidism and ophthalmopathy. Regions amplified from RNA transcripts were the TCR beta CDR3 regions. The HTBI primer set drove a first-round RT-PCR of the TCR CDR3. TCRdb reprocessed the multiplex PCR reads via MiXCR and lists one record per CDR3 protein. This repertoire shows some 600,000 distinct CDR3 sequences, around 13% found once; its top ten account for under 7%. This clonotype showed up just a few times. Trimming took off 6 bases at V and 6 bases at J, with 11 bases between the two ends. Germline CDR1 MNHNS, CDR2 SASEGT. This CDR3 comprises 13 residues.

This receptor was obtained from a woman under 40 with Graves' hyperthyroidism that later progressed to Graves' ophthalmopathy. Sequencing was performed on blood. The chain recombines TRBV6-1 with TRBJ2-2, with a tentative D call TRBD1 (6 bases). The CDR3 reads CASRRQEAGELFF. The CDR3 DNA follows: TGTGCCAGCAGGAGACAGGAGGCCGGGGAGCTGTTTTTT.